This T cell receptor (beta chain) stems from a study of identifying expanded T cells in peripheral blood. Study findings and constraints: Differentially abundant clones: around 1.1 between replicates, 16.4 at two to three weeks, approximately 19 at four. Across healthy donors, higher total template counts meant significantly greater approximately two-week count variance.

The CDR3 covers 14 residues. V was cut by 2 bases and J by 5 bases, with 10 bases left in between. Germline V gene lookup returns CDR1 SGHTS and CDR2 YDEGEE. In this sample, this clone turned up once. The antigen remains undetermined. TCRdb's copy holds only in-frame clones and misses some; the assay was immunoSEQ multiplex PCR. The table shows roughly 92,000 clones, with approximately 90% occurring only once. Collection occurred without any documented infections or immune events in donors. Source material: blood. V and J are TRBV5-8 and TRBJ2-2, with D possibly matching TRBD1 (5 bases). The TCR originated in a person aged 18 to 75 in good health. CDR3 in DNA: TGTGCCAGCAGCTTCTACAGGAGAACCGGGGAGCTGTTTTTT. Its translation: CASSFYRRTGELFF.